This is a list of T cell receptor beta chains from one sample in a study of cytomegalovirus exposure and HLA in healthy donors. Clones were read by immunoSEQ multiplex PCR, and TCRdb kept only the in-frame ones, dropping some. This table holds 130,000 to 150,000 clones, over 80% found once. The sample comprised PBMCs. These receptors were taken from a man between 18 and 35 years old in good health and CMV-seropositive. Both conserved end residues are part of each CDR3. A D gene is named only where the DNA matches it firmly. Not every row has a clone size; where given, it reads once, few, many or a size class.

TRBD2	TRBJ2-1	.	TRBV7-3	TGTGCCAGCAGCTTAAATAGCGGGGGCCTTAGATACAATGAGCAGTTCTTC	CASSLNSGGLRYNEQFF
TRBD1	TRBJ1-2	.	TRBV30	TGTGCCTGGAGAGAACAGGGGGACTACACCTTC	CAWREQGDYTF
TRBD1	TRBJ1-5	.	TRBV6-1	TGTGCCAGCAATGACAGGGGGCCCCAGCATTTT	CASNDRGPQHF
.	TRBJ1-3	.	TRBV21-1	TGTGCCAGCAGCACCCGAGCGGTCTCTGGAAACACCATATATTTT	CASSTRAVSGNTIYF
TRBD1	TRBJ1-4	.	TRBV6-6	TGTGCCAGCAGTCTTGGGACAGGGGGCGAAAAACTGTTTTTT	CASSLGTGGEKLFF
TRBD2	TRBJ2-3	.	TRBV6-1	TGTGCCACCCGGACTAGCGGCACAGATACGCAGTATTTT	CATRTSGTDTQYF
.	TRBJ2-5	.	TRBV6-1	TGTGCCAGCAGTGAAGCGAGCGGGTCGGGCCAAGAGACCCAGTACTTC	CASSEASGSGQETQYF
TRBD2	TRBJ2-1	.	TRBV6-5	TGTGCCAGCAGTTACGCTGGGACTAGCGGAGGGGATGAGCAGTTCTTC	CASSYAGTSGGDEQFF
.	TRBJ1-4	.	TRBV30	TGTGCCTGGAGTCGAGGTGAAAAACTGTTTTTT	CAWSRGEKLFF
TRBD1	TRBJ1-2	few	TRBV30	TGTGCCTGGAGCCCAGGGACAGGGGTTGGCTACACCTTC	CAWSPGTGVGYTF
.	TRBJ1-2	.	TRBV6-1	TGTGCCAGCAGTGGGACATCGCCGTACTATGGCTACACCTTC	CASSGTSPYYGYTF
.	TRBJ2-7	.	TRBV15	TGTGCCACCAGCAGAGAGAGGCTCGTTTCCTACGAGCAGTACTTC	CATSRERLVSYEQYF
TRBD2	TRBJ2-5	.	TRBV11-1	TGTGCCAGCAGCTTATCGTCTAGCGGGGGGGGAGAGACCCAGTACTTC	CASSLSSSGGGETQYF
.	TRBJ1-1	.	TRBV4-1	TGCGCCAGCAGCCAAGGAGAGGAAGCGATTGAAGCTTTCTTT	CASSQGEEAIEAFF
TRBD1	TRBJ2-5	.	TRBV5-1	TGCGCCAGCAGCGTGTTGACAGGGGCGCAAGAGACCCAGTACTTC	CASSVLTGAQETQYF
.	TRBJ1-5	.	TRBV7-2	TGTGCCAGCAGCTTAATGGACATTTCCAATCAGCCCCAGCATTTT	CASSLMDISNQPQHF
.	TRBJ2-2	.	TRBV27	TGTGCCAGCATGGGTAGCGTAAATGGCGGGGAGCTGTTTTTT	CASMGSVNGGELFF
TRBD1	TRBJ2-5	.	TRBV23-1	TGCGCCAGCAAAGACAGGGAGGAGACCCAGTACTTC	CASKDREETQYF
TRBD1	TRBJ2-3	.	TRBV27	TGTGCCAGCTGTAACAGGGGATGCACAGATACGCAGTATTTT	CASCNRGCTDTQYF
.	TRBJ2-1	once	TRBV5-4	TGTGCCAGCAGCTTTAGGGGCCTGATCTACGATGAGCAGTTCTTC	CASSFRGLIYDEQFF
TRBD1	TRBJ1-4	.	TRBV5-1	TGCGCCAGCAGCTCGGACAGGGGGCATTCGTGGAATGAAAAACTGTTTTTT	CASSSDRGHSWNEKLFF
TRBD1	TRBJ1-2	.	TRBV19	TGTGCCAGTAGTTCCCGGGACAGCCCCTATGGCTACACCTTC	CASSSRDSPYGYTF
.	TRBJ1-5	.	TRBV5-4	TGTGCCAGCGATCGGGGCAATCAGCCCCAGCATTTT	CASDRGNQPQHF
.	TRBJ2-3	.	TRBV11-2	TGTGCCAGCAGCTTAGGTCGACAGCACACAGATACGCAGTATTTT	CASSLGRQHTDTQYF
.	TRBJ1-2	.	TRBV2	TGTGCCAGCAGTCGGCGGCAGTCTGCTGGCTACACCTTC	CASSRRQSAGYTF
.	TRBJ1-2	.	TRBV30	TGTGCCTGGAGCGGAGGTTACCCTAACTATGGCTACACCTTC	CAWSGGYPNYGYTF
TRBD1	TRBJ1-4	.	TRBV10-3	TGTGCCATCAAAGGACAGGGGGGGAATGAAAAACTGTTTTTT	CAIKGQGGNEKLFF
TRBD2	TRBJ2-1	.	TRBV6-4	TGTGCCAGCAGTGAAACGGGAGGGCCACTCTATGAGCAGTTCTTC	CASSETGGPLYEQFF
TRBD1	TRBJ2-1	.	TRBV5-4	TGTGCCAGCAGCCCCTTAGAGACAGGGGGCAATGAGCAGTTCTTC	CASSPLETGGNEQFF
TRBD1	TRBJ1-1	.	TRBV9	TGTGCCAGCAGCGTACTAGGACAGGGTGATATCACTGAAGCTTTCTTT	CASSVLGQGDITEAFF
.	TRBJ2-1	.	TRBV13	TGTGCCAGCAGCTTCCCCGCGCTCTCCTCGAATGAGCAGTTCTTC	CASSFPALSSNEQFF
.	TRBJ2-1	.	TRBV30	TGTGCCTGGACAGGGGCAGCCCCCTACAATGAGCAGTTCTTC	CAWTGAAPYNEQFF
TRBD2	TRBJ2-1	.	TRBV10-1	TGCGCCAGCAGTGTACTAGCGGGGGGGCGACAGTGTCTGCCTGCTCAGCTATACAATGAGCAGTTCTTC	CASSVLAGGRQCLPAQLYNEQFF
TRBD1	TRBJ2-2	.	TRBV10-1	TGCGCCAGCAGTGGGACAGGGTTTATCGCCGGGGAGCTGTTTTTT	CASSGTGFIAGELFF
.	TRBJ1-1	.	TRBV7-2	TGTGCCAGCAGCTACTGGAGCACTGAAGCTTTCTTT	CASSYWSTEAFF
.	TRBJ1-1	.	TRBV7-3	TGTGCCAGCAGCGAATCCGGGGGGATGAACACTGAAGCTTTCTTT	CASSESGGMNTEAFF
.	TRBJ1-2	few	TRBV6-5	TGTGCCAGCAGTTATGGGGCCGACTTGAGCGGCTACACCTTC	CASSYGADLSGYTF
TRBD1	TRBJ1-4	.	TRBV7-9	TGTGCCAGCAGCTTAGCGCTTACCCAGGGGGCGCCTGATGAAAAACTGTTTTTT	CASSLALTQGAPDEKLFF
TRBD2	TRBJ2-7	.	TRBV11-2	TGTGCCAGCAGCTTGTCGGGACTAGCGGGCGACTACGAGCAGTACTTC	CASSLSGLAGDYEQYF
TRBD2	TRBJ2-3	.	TRBV7-7	TGTGCCAGCAGCCCGGGGGGAACGCACACAGATACGCAGTATTTT	CASSPGGTHTDTQYF
.	TRBJ1-2	.	TRBV7-9	TGTGCCAGCAGCTTCCCCGGAGGGGGGGATGGCTACACCTTC	CASSFPGGGDGYTF
.	TRBJ2-1	once	TRBV7-9	TGTGCCAGCAGCCACACCATGCTACTAGGCTCCTACAATGAGCAGTTCTTC	CASSHTMLLGSYNEQFF
.	TRBJ1-1	.	TRBV13	TGTGCCAGCAGCTTCTCGGGAACTGAAGCTTTCTTT	CASSFSGTEAFF
.	TRBJ2-2	.	TRBV11-2	TGTGCCAGCCTTAGGTTAGGGGACACCGGGGAGCTGTTTTTT	CASLRLGDTGELFF
TRBD1	TRBJ2-1	few	TRBV6-1	TGTGCCAGCAGCTGGGACAGCTACAATGAGCAGTTCTTC	CASSWDSYNEQFF
.	TRBJ1-5	.	TRBV2	TGTGCCAGCAGTGAAGCGTTTGACTATTATAGCAATCAGCCCCAGCATTTT	CASSEAFDYYSNQPQHF
.	TRBJ2-6	few	TRBV19	TGTGCCAGTAGTCCCCGGTACCCTGGGGCCAACGTCCTGACTTTC	CASSPRYPGANVLTF
.	TRBJ2-7	.	TRBV14	TGTGCCAGCAGCCATTCAGCCAGAGGGAGAGGCGAGCAGTACTTC	CASSHSARGRGEQYF